One and the same sample provided the 10 T cell receptor beta chains below, sequenced in a study of beta chain features in type 1 diabetes. The isolated RNA, all of it, was reverse transcribed, so expressed TCRB transcripts were what got sequenced. Profiling relied on immunoSEQ multiplex PCR, and the TCRdb table lists in-frame clones only, not all of them. The data contain fewer than 350,000 clones, around 20% of them singletons. The specimen was naive CD4+ T cells from blood. Receptors originate from a woman aged 18-29 years in good health.

V usage is TRBV2 and J usage is TRBJ2-3; 7 bases map to TRBD2. CDR3 size: 14 residues. V shed 3 bases, J shed 3 bases, and the junction held 3 bases outside the gene matches. Germline-derived CDR1 and CDR2 are SNHLY and FYNNEI. The CDR3 sequence: CASSDWRETDTQYF. DNA for the CDR3: TGTGCCAGCAGTGATTGGCGGGAGACAGATACGCAGTATTTT.

V usage is TRBV2 and J usage is TRBJ1-2, with D possibly TRBD1 on 6 matching bases. V lost 3 bases, J lost 2 bases, and 7 bases lay in between. Germline V gene sequence: CDR1 SNHLY, CDR2 FYNNEI. The CDR3 is made up of 13 amino acids. In nucleotides, the CDR3 is TGTGCCAGCAGTGACCAGGGGAACTATGGCTACACCTTC. It encodes CASSDQGNYGYTF.

The chain carries TRBV2 and TRBJ2-1; no clear D gene. Germline CDR1 SNHLY, CDR2 FYNNEI. The V gene lost 2 bases and the J gene lost 3 bases, with 8 bases spanning the gap. This CDR3 is built from 14 residues. CDR3 DNA: TGTGCCAGCAGTGAAAGCCCTAGCTACAATGAGCAGTTCTTC. Translation gives CASSESPSYNEQFF. Complete variable domain (other parts from reference TRBV2 and TRBJ2-1): EPEVTQTPSHQVTQMGQEVILRCVPISNHLYFYWYRQILGQKVEFLVSFYNNEISEKSEIFDDQFSVERPDGSNFTLKIRSTKLEDSAMYFCASSESPSYNEQFFGPGTRLTVL.

This chain uses TRBV5-1 with TRBJ2-7; TRBD1 agrees at 8 bases. This CDR3 spans 14 amino acids. From germline, CDR1 is SGHRS and CDR2 YFSETQ. V lost 4 bases to trimming and J lost 1 base; unmatched junction nucleotides: 4. CDR3 in DNA: TGCGCCAGCAGCCCGACAGGGGAATCCTACGAGCAGTACTTC. It yields the protein CASSPTGESYEQYF.

Only a few counts were recorded for this clone. The V call is TRBV4-1, the J call TRBJ2-3; 7 nucleotides line up with TRBD2. V lost 3 bases, J lost 1 base, and 10 bases stayed unmatched. Germline loops: CDR1 MGHRA, CDR2 YSYEKL. This CDR3 spans 17 amino acids. The CDR3, as DNA: TGCGCCAGCAGCCATTCAACCTGGGACTACGGCACAGATACGCAGTATTTT. This encodes CASSHSTWDYGTDTQYF.

The gene calls are TRBV6-6 and TRBJ2-7, with TRBD1 as a possible D gene (5 bases). Trimming shortened V by 7 bases and J by 0 bases, and 13 bases separated the two germline ends. The CDR3 extends over 14 amino acids. Germline loops: CDR1 MNHNY, CDR2 SVGAGI (reference sequence). CDR3 coding DNA: TGTGCCAGCACCTTCCGTGACAGCTCCTACGAGCAGTACTTC. Translated: CASTFRDSSYEQYF.

This clone was seen a handful of times. The V call is TRBV7-9, the J call TRBJ2-7; no firm D call. Trimming removed 5 bases at V and 0 bases at J, with 8 bases between. This CDR3 contains 13 residues. The germline gives CDR1 SEHNR, CDR2 FQNEAQ (reference sequence). This CDR3 is CASSPTSSYEQYF. CDR3 bases: TGTGCCAGCAGCCCCACGAGCTCCTACGAGCAGTACTTC.

This clone was seen only a few times. The CDR3 here is CASSSPWGGGEKLFF. For the CDR3, the DNA is TGTGCCAGCAGCTCCCCGTGGGGAGGGGGTGAAAAACTGTTTTTT. This chain uses TRBV7-2 with TRBJ1-4, with D possibly being TRBD1 (6 bases). V was clipped by 4 bases and J by 7 bases, with 16 bases between them. This CDR3 region has 15 residues. The germline CDR1 and CDR2 sequences are SGHTA and FQGNSA. Full variable domain (remainder filled in from reference TRBV7-2 and TRBJ1-4): GAGVSQSPSNKVTEKGKDVELRCDPISGHTALYWYRQSLGQGLEFLIYFQGNSAPDKSGLPSDRFSAERTGGSVSTLTIQRTQQEDSAVYLCASSSPWGGGEKLFFGSGTQLSVL.

The chain combines TRBV6-4 with TRBJ1-2; possibly TRBD1 for D (6 bases). V lost 0 bases to trimming and J lost 4 bases, with 12 bases between them. CDR1 MRHNA and CDR2 SNTAGT come from the germline V gene. CDR3 size: 15 residues. CDR3: CASSDSGGRLYGYTF. The CDR3 coding sequence is TGTGCCAGCAGTGACTCCGGGGGGCGGCTCTATGGCTACACCTTC.

In this sample, this clone turned up a few times. The chain uses TRBV5-1 and TRBJ2-3, with D maybe TRBD2 (6 bases). Trimming removed 1 base at V and 5 bases at J, with 14 bases between. The CDR3 extends over 15 amino acids. The germline CDR1 and CDR2 sequences are SGHRS and YFSETQ. CDR3 sequence reads: CASSLNTGRGDTQYF. Written as DNA, the CDR3 is TGCGCCAGCAGCTTGAATACGGGGCGGGGAGATACGCAGTATTTT.